Reported below is one TCR beta chain. The PCR contained 60 Vbeta and 13 Jbeta primers. TCRdb's copy holds only in-frame clones and misses some; the assay was immunoSEQ multiplex PCR. Altogether about 97,000 clones are present, over 75% being singletons, with the ten largest covering over 5%. The data were obtained in a study of cytomegalovirus exposure and HLA in healthy donors. The sequenced material came from PBMCs. This TCR derives from a man between 35 and 55 years old in good health and CMV-seropositive.

CDR3 DNA: TGTGCCAGCAGTTTAGTATATAATTCACCCCTCCACTTT. Translating gives CASSLVYNSPLHF. V usage is TRBV27 and J usage is TRBJ1-6; no clear D gene. The V end was cut by 2 bases, the J end by 4 bases, with 3 bases between. CDR3 length: 13 amino acids. Germline values: CDR1 MNHEY, CDR2 SMNVEV (reference sequence).